The next 11 T cell receptor beta chains were all read from a single sample in a study of siplizumab effects on memory and regulatory T cells. Produced via immunoSEQ multiplex PCR; TCRdb's table is partial and in-frame only. The sample has 97,000 or so clones, 80% to 95% seen once. Sequencing was carried out using CD4+ T cells sorted from blood. The source is a human donor in good health.

The chain employs TRBV15 and TRBJ2-7; 8 bases match TRBD1. The trim removed 0 bases at V and 4 bases at J, leaving 8 bases unmatched. Germline assignment: CDR1 LNHNV and CDR2 YYDKDF (reference sequence). This CDR3 contains 16 residues. The DNA for the CDR3 is TGTGCCACCAGCAGAGATACGGGACAGGTGATATACGAGCAGTACTTC. As protein: CATSRDTGQVIYEQYF.

The chain has TRBV5-6 and TRBJ2-3; D not resolved. With 4 bases removed from V and 5 bases from J, the gap between germline ends came to 11 bases. CDR1 is SGHDT, CDR2 YYEEEE, per germline. The CDR3 is made up of 13 amino acids. The CDR3 spells CASSRSPGDTQYF. The DNA for the CDR3 is TGTGCCAGCAGCCGCTCGCCTGGAGATACGCAGTATTTT.

The rearrangement links TRBV28 to TRBJ1-2; D may be TRBD1 (6 bases). Deletions cut 3 bases from V and 5 bases from J, with 13 bases between. The germline gives CDR1 MDHEN, CDR2 SYDVKM. The CDR3 loop spans 14 amino acids. CDR3 region: CASSFRGARYGYTF. DNA for the CDR3: TGTGCCAGCAGTTTCCGGGGGGCAAGGTATGGCTACACCTTC.

The chain recombines TRBV7-2 with TRBJ2-4; weak D call: TRBD1 (6 bases). The germline V gene has CDR1 SGHTA and CDR2 FQGNSA. V was shortened by 5 bases and J by 0 bases, with 23 bases between the two germline ends. This CDR3 contains 19 residues. This chain's CDR3 is CASSARQVQPRIAKNIQYF. The CDR3 DNA reads TGTGCCAGCAGCGCCCGACAGGTTCAGCCCCGTATAGCCAAAAACATTCAGTACTTC.

The V gene is TRBV13, the J gene TRBJ1-1; TRBD1 might be the D (5 bases). This CDR3 contains 17 residues. Germline-derived CDR1 and CDR2 are PRHDT and FYEKMQ (reference sequence). V was cut by 5 bases and J by 0 bases, with 19 bases left in between. The CDR3 DNA follows: TGTGCCAGCAGCCCCGGGGGGGACGGGGGAATGAACACTGAAGCTTTCTTT. Encoded protein: CASSPGGDGGMNTEAFF.

The chain combines TRBV30 with TRBJ1-4; 8 bases fit TRBD1. Germline CDR1 is GTSNPN and CDR2 is SVGIG (reference sequence). This CDR3 region has 18 residues. The junction had 19 bases not matched to a gene; V was cut back by 3 bases and J by 7 bases. CDR3 sequence: CAWSETGALVGFGEKLFF. The CDR3 DNA follows: TGTGCCTGGAGCGAGACAGGGGCTCTCGTCGGGTTTGGTGAAAAACTGTTTTTT.

The CDR3 loop reads CASSLNRGQGSHEQYF. The CDR3 region has the DNA TGTGCCAGCAGCTTAAATAGGGGACAGGGATCCCACGAGCAGTACTTC. This chain joins TRBV7-3 and TRBJ2-7; 9 nucleotides match TRBD1. The CDR3 sequence is 16 residues long. Germline V gene lookup returns CDR1 SGHTA and CDR2 FQGTGA. The junction had 9 bases not matched to a gene; V was cut back by 1 base and J by 5 bases.

The chain joins TRBV6-5 to TRBJ1-2, with D tentatively TRBD1 (5 bases). The CDR3 has 14 residues. Trimming cost V 6 bases and J 5 bases, with 16 bases left between them. CDR1 MNHEY and CDR2 SVGAGI come from the germline V gene. The CDR3 is CASRPRGGPYGYTF. The CDR3 region has the DNA TGTGCCAGCAGGCCCCGGGGGGGACCGTATGGCTACACCTTC.

CDR3 sequence (DNA): TGTGCCAACGCGGACAGGGAAAGCTCCTACGAGCAGTACTTC. Translation: CANADRESSYEQYF. The chain carries TRBV27 and TRBJ2-7; 8 nucleotides align to TRBD1. The junction had 8 bases not matched to a gene; V was cut back by 10 bases and J by 0 bases. Germline-derived CDR1 and CDR2 are MNHEY and SMNVEV (reference sequence). CDR3 length equals 14 residues.

The CDR3 spells CASSLVGQGDEQFF. In DNA, the CDR3 is TGTGCCAGCAGTTTGGTAGGACAGGGGGATGAGCAGTTCTTC. The chain recombines TRBV6-4 with TRBJ2-1; TRBD1 matches at 10 bases. The CDR3 is 14 amino acids. Germline V lookup: CDR1 MRHNA, CDR2 SNTAGT. The V gene end was trimmed by 5 bases and the J gene end by 8 bases; junction bases not matched to a gene: 6.

This chain connects TRBV5-1 to TRBJ2-4; possibly TRBD1 or TRBD2 for D (5 bases each). The CDR3 runs to 16 residues. V was shortened by 0 bases and J by 5 bases, with 15 bases between the two germline ends. CDR1 and CDR2 (germline): SGHRS, YFSETQ. The chain's CDR3 is CASSLAEEGLENIQYF. CDR3 nucleotide sequence: TGCGCCAGCAGCTTGGCCGAAGAGGGGTTGGAAAACATTCAGTACTTC.